This T cell receptor (beta chain) was identified during a study of shared clonotypes between healthy human individuals. Overall study: Each donor had three CD4 naive, three CD4 memory, two CD8 naive and one CD8 memory plate.

Study-wide results and limits: In contrast to clonotypes shared by all four donors, non-shared clonotypes had lower generation probabilities.

Naive CD4+ cells were CD45RA-selected; the remaining cells were memory. The CDR3 has 15 residues. The V and J ends lost 5 bases and 7 bases, in that order; junction bases with no gene match: 7. Germline CDR1 is SNHLY and CDR2 is FYNNEI. Concerning this clone: Its antigen remains unknown.

Authors' processing steps: As immunoSEQ supplied junction-only sequences (without quality scores), filtering differed. The protocol was immunoSEQ multiplex PCR, while the TCRdb copy is restricted to in-frame clones and leaves out a portion. The V and J calls and the clone size are those of that table, but D and trimming were determined from the DNA. In the table there are 1,500,000 or so clones, 98% of which are singletons. The chain recombines TRBV2 with TRBJ2-1, with 11 bases identical to TRBD2. This sequence originates from a man aged 25-45 years in good health. Specimen: naive CD4+ T cells sorted from blood. Described subset: CD45RA+ positively selected. The CDR3 is CASSILAGAKNEQFF. The CDR3 DNA reads as TGTGCCAGCAGTATACTAGCGGGGGCGAAGAATGAGCAGTTCTTC.